Each of the 19 T cell receptor beta chains below was sequenced from the same sample in a study of tumor-infiltrating lymphocytes in primary liver carcinoma. Germline DNA was also extracted, and blood RNA derived from unsorted whole blood. Synthesis of TCR beta cDNA was carried out from 500 ng total RNA with a constant-region primer. Sequencing libraries for TCR beta derived from three nested multiplex PCR rounds that used slightly modified ARM-PCR. Running around 9 cycles apiece, the first two PCR rounds relied on TRBV1-TRBV30 forward primers together with a C-beta reverse primer. From the multiplex PCR reads, TCRdb called clonotypes with MiXCR, one entry per CDR3 protein. Of hundreds of thousands of distinct CDR3 sequences in the sample, around three fifths were seen once. The sample taken for sequencing was peripheral blood. The receptors derive from a woman aged 25 to 39 with primary liver carcinoma and hepatitis B virus infection.

Concerning this clonotype: A much larger clone sits a single nucleotide away, making a read error possible. The chain employs TRBV6-1 and TRBJ2-7; D is ambiguous. Trimming cost V 6 bases and J 5 bases, with 17 bases left between them. The CDR3 spans 14 residues. The V gene's germline CDR1 is MNHNS and CDR2 SASEGT. The CDR3 reads CASSPSVSGHEQYF. The CDR3 region has the DNA TGTGCCAGCAGCCCATCGGTATCGGGCCACGAGCAGTACTTC.

The V and J genes are TRBV28 and TRBJ2-7; D uncertain. Germline V CDR1 and CDR2: MDHEN, SYDVKM. The CDR3 has 13 residues. Trimming took off 6 bases at V and 0 bases at J, with 9 bases between the two ends. The CDR3, as DNA: TGTGCCAGCAGGGACCCCCTCTCCTACGAGCAGTACTTC. It translates to CASRDPLSYEQYF. The full variable domain, its missing parts supplied by reference TRBV28 and TRBJ2-7, is DVKVTQSSRYLVKRTGEKVFLECVQDMDHENMFWYRQDPGLGLRLIYFSYDVKMKEKGDIPEGYSVSREKKERFSLILESASTNQTSMYLCASRDPLSYEQYFGPGTRLTVT.

Turning to this clonotype: A much larger clone differs by one base, so this may be a read error. As DNA, the CDR3 is TGTGCCAGCAGTTGGCAGGTTAATCAGCCCCATCATTTT. It codes for CASSWQVNQPHHF. The chain is built from TRBV6-6 and TRBJ1-5, with D hard to call. CDR1 is MNHNY and CDR2 is SVGAGI in the germline V gene (reference sequence). The length of the CDR3 is 13 residues.

The V call is TRBV2, the J call TRBJ2-3, with TRBD2 matching 9 bases. Germline assignment: CDR1 SNHLY and CDR2 FYNNEI. V lost 7 bases to trimming and J lost 6 bases; unmatched junction nucleotides: 11. The CDR3 contains 15 residues. In nucleotides, the CDR3 is TGTGCCAGCACCCCGACTAGCGGAAAGACGGATACGCAGTATTTT. Its translation is CASTPTSGKTDTQYF.

Regarding this clonotype: Possible read error: a much larger clone is one base away. V is TRBV12-3 or TRBV12-4 and J is TRBJ2-1; D ambiguous. CDR3 length: 14 amino acids. V lost 7 bases and J 8 bases, leaving 18 bases between the germline ends. The CDR3 DNA reads TGTGCCAGCAATTCCAATCGAGGTCGGGATGAGCAGTTCTTC. Residues: CASNSNRGRDEQFF.

This chain connects TRBV6-1 to TRBJ2-6, with 9 bases matching TRBD1. Germline CDR1 MNHNS, CDR2 SASEGT. V was pared by 10 bases and J by 0 bases, with 10 bases of the junction left unmatched. CDR3 size: 17 residues. CDR3 region: CATRRDRERSGANVLTF. The CDR3 coding sequence is TGTGCCACCAGGAGGGACAGGGAGCGCTCTGGGGCCAACGTCCTGACTTTC.

As to this clonotype: One end of the junction does not line up with germline, which may come from a read error. The chain has TRBV12-5 and TRBJ2-5; D is uncertain. Germline loops: CDR1 LGHNT, CDR2 FRNRAP. This CDR3 spans 14 amino acids. The CDR3 sequence is CAGGLWRRAETQYF. Written as DNA, the CDR3 is TGTGCTGGTGGTTTGTGGCGGAGAGCAGAGACCCAGTACTTC.

The count of this clonotype is one. The genes are TRBV20-1 and TRBJ2-1, with 9 bases fitting TRBD2. Germline V gene data show CDR1 as DFQATT and CDR2 as SNEGSKA (reference sequence). This CDR3 is built from 14 residues. Unmatched junction bases numbered 6, after V lost 3 bases and J lost 6 bases. The CDR3 bases are TGCAGTGCTAGTATTAGCGGGAGCCGCAATGAGCAGTTCTTC. Translation gives CSASISGSRNEQFF.

The chain joins TRBV28 to TRBJ1-2; 7 nucleotides align to TRBD1. Trimming removed 11 bases from V and 1 base from J; junction bases left unmatched: 10. This CDR3 contains 14 residues. Germline V gives CDR1 MDHEN, CDR2 SYDVKM. This chain's CDR3 is CALGGEGHNYGYTF. CDR3 DNA: TGTGCCTTAGGGGGCGAGGGGCATAACTATGGCTACACCTTC.

The rearrangement joins TRBV11-2 to TRBJ1-1; D gene uncertain. Per germline, CDR1 SGHAT and CDR2 FQNNGV. V lost 0 bases and J 10 bases, leaving 12 bases between the germline ends. The CDR3 contains 13 residues. The CDR3 reads CASSLEGNTIAFF. The DNA of the CDR3 is TGTGCCAGCAGCTTAGAGGGAAACACTATAGCTTTCTTT. The full variable domain, rest sourced from reference TRBV11-2 and TRBJ1-1, is EAGVAQSPRYKIIEKRQSVAFWCNPISGHATLYWYQQILGQGPKLLIQFQNNGVVDDSQLPKDRFSAERLKGVDSTLKIQPAKLEDSAVYLCASSLEGNTIAFFGQGTRLTVV.

This clonotype was detected a few times. The chain is built from TRBV5-4 and TRBJ2-1; the D is unclear. Germline CDR1 reads SGHNT; CDR2 reads YYREEE (reference sequence). V was trimmed by 0 bases and J by 3 bases, leaving 4 bases between them. This CDR3 is built from 13 residues. The CDR3 DNA reads as TGTGCCAGCAGCTTGGGCGACTACAATGAGCAGTTCTTC. Encoded protein: CASSLGDYNEQFF.

A word on this clonotype: A single base separates this from a much larger clone, so it may be a read error. The genes are TRBV6-2 or TRBV6-3 and TRBJ2-6; D possibly corresponds to TRBD1 (5 bases). The CDR3 has 15 residues. The germline CDR1 and CDR2 sequences are MNHEY and SVGEGT. This chain's CDR3 is CASSPKKVGVNVLTF. The DNA for the CDR3 is TGTGCCAGCAGCCCTAAGAAGGTAGGGGTCAACGTCCTGACTTTC.

This chain links TRBV11-1 with TRBJ2-5; D is perhaps TRBD1 (5 bases). Germline CDR1 SGHAT, CDR2 FQDESV (reference sequence). This CDR3 is built from 13 residues. With 8 bases removed from V and 5 bases from J, the gap between germline ends came to 15 bases. The CDR3 reads CASRRPRGETQYF. In DNA form, the CDR3 reads TGTGCCAGCCGCCGCCCAAGGGGCGAGACCCAGTACTTC.

The chain employs TRBV9 and TRBJ2-7; D is perhaps TRBD2 (6 bases). The germline V and J ends were trimmed by 2 bases and 5 bases, with 14 bases remaining between them. The CDR3 is made up of 14 amino acids. Germline CDR1 and CDR2: SGDLS and YYNGEE. The CDR3 reads CASSVGSGRDEQYF. The CDR3 coding sequence is TGTGCCAGCAGCGTTGGTAGCGGAAGGGACGAGCAGTACTTC.

There are a few counts of this clonotype. This chain uses TRBV6-1 with TRBJ1-6; D is possibly TRBD1 (6 bases). CDR3 length: 14 amino acids. V lost 10 bases to trimming and J lost 7 bases, with 17 bases between them. Germline lookup yields CDR1 MNHNS and CDR2 SASEGT. The CDR3 sequence: CATGGRDPNSPLHF. The CDR3 DNA follows: TGTGCCACGGGGGGGCGCGACCCGAATTCACCCCTCCACTTT.

In regard to this clonotype: Given a much more abundant clone one base away, this may be a read error. The chain uses TRBV29-1 and TRBJ2-3, with D perhaps matching TRBD1 or TRBD2 (5 bases each). The CDR3 is 13 residues long. Deletions cut 7 bases from V and 6 bases from J, with 17 bases between. Germline lookup yields CDR1 SQVTM and CDR2 ANQGSEA. The chain's CDR3 is CSGGRGCEDTQYF. CDR3 nucleotides: TGCAGCGGGGGGAGAGGGTGCGAGGATACGCAGTATTTT.

The V gene is TRBV6-2 or TRBV6-3, the J gene TRBJ2-2; the D is unclear. This CDR3 spans 14 amino acids. V was trimmed by 0 bases and J by 3 bases, leaving 5 bases between them. Germline V gene lookup returns CDR1 MNHEY and CDR2 SVGEGT. CDR3 nucleotide sequence: TGTGCCAGCAGTTACTCGATCGACACCGGGGAGCTGTTTTTT. It yields the protein CASSYSIDTGELFF.

With respect to this clonotype: The junction shows a germline mismatch at one end, possibly a read error. The chain combines TRBV11-1 with TRBJ2-4; 11 nucleotides match TRBD1. The CDR3 extends over 17 amino acids. In germline, CDR1 is SGHAT, CDR2 FQDESV (reference sequence). The CDR3 nucleotides read TGTGCCTGCAGCCGCTCCGGGACAGGGGGAGCCAAAAACATTCAGTACTTC. Its translation is CACSRSGTGGAKNIQYF.

In the case of this clonotype: A read error is possible here, since a much larger clone lies one base away. This rearrangement joins TRBV4-1 to TRBJ2-3, with TRBD2 matching 7 bases. The germline V gene has CDR1 MGHRA and CDR2 YSYEKL. The trim removed 3 bases at V and 1 base at J, leaving 7 bases unmatched. This CDR3 is built from 16 residues. The CDR3 nucleotides read TGCGCCAGCAGCCAGACCCTCCTAGCGGGCACAGATACGCAGTATTTT. The encoded protein is CASSQTLLAGTDTQYF.